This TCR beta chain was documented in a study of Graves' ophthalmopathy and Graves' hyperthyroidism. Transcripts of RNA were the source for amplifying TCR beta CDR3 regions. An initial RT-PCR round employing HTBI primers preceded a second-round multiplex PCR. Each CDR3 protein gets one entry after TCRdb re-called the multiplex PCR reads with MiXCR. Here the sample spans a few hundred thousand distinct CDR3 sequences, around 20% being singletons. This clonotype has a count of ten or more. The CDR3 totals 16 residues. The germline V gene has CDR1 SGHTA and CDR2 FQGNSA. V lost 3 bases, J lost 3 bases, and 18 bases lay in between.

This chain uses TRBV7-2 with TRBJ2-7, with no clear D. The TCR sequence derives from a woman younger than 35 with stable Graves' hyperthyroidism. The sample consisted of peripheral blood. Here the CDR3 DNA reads TGTGCCAGCAGCTTTAATGGGTACGCTCTGGGCTACGAGCAGTACTTC. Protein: CASSFNGYALGYEQYF.